This is a list of T cell receptor beta chains from one sample in a study of OX40 agonist ivuxolimab in advanced cancers. Profiled with immunoSEQ multiplex PCR; TCRdb holds only in-frame clones, not every one. The table lists about 21,000 clones, 80% to 90% of them singletons. The specimen comprised CD4+ or CD8+ T cells sorted from blood, sampled in a trial of the OX40 agonist ivuxolimab. Receptors originate from an adult with an advanced solid tumor such as melanoma, head and neck, liver or kidney cancer. Both conserved end residues are part of each CDR3. Each record gives: CDR3 length, J gene, D gene, clone size, V gene, CDR3 DNA, CDR3 protein. D genes are given only for firm matches. Rows give clone size only sometimes, using once, few, many, or a class for an expanded clone.

length: 13
J: TRBJ1-6
D: NA
size: NA
V: TRBV27
DNA: TGTGCCAGCAGTTCATATGGGGTCTCACCCCTCCACTTT
CDR3: CASSSYGVSPLHF

length: 15
J: TRBJ1-2
D: NA
size: NA
V: TRBV4-1
DNA: TGCGCCAGCAGCCAAGTGCTTCTCGGGAACTATGGCTACACCTTC
CDR3: CASSQVLLGNYGYTF

length: 16
J: TRBJ2-7
D: TRBD2
size: NA
V: TRBV10-3
DNA: TGTGCCGTACTCGGGACTAGCGGGGGAGCTTCCTACGAGCAGTACTTC
CDR3: CAVLGTSGGASYEQYF

length: 15
J: TRBJ2-3
D: NA
size: NA
V: TRBV6-1
DNA: TGTGCCAGCAGTGTGGAGGGGGGGCGCACAGATACGCAGTATTTT
CDR3: CASSVEGGRTDTQYF

length: 15
J: TRBJ2-7
D: NA
size: NA
V: TRBV7-6
DNA: TGTGCCAGCAGCTTTGGTGGCGGGGAGACCTACGAGCAGTACTTC
CDR3: CASSFGGGETYEQYF

length: 18
J: TRBJ1-2
D: TRBD1
size: NA
V: TRBV7-8
DNA: TGTGCCAGCAGCCGTAAAGACAGGGAAATTTTAGCTAACTATGGCTACACCTTC
CDR3: CASSRKDREILANYGYTF

length: 15
J: TRBJ2-7
D: TRBD2
size: NA
V: TRBV7-8
DNA: TGTGCCAGCAGCTTAGACCCTAGCGGGGCCTACGAGCAGTACTTC
CDR3: CASSLDPSGAYEQYF

length: 12
J: TRBJ1-5
D: NA
size: few
V: TRBV19
DNA: TGTGCCAGTAGTTTGAGCAATCAGCCCCAGCATTTT
CDR3: CASSLSNQPQHF

length: 17
J: TRBJ1-2
D: TRBD1
size: NA
V: TRBV7-6
DNA: TGTGCCAGCAGCATTGAACAGGGGTCGTACCCCGGTGCGGGCTACACCTTC
CDR3: CASSIEQGSYPGAGYTF

length: 19
J: TRBJ2-3
D: NA
size: NA
V: TRBV7-2
DNA: TGTGCCAGCAGCCTGACCGGCGCGGTGGGGGGGGCTAGCACAGATACGCAGTATTTT
CDR3: CASSLTGAVGGASTDTQYF

length: 17
J: TRBJ2-2
D: TRBD1
size: NA
V: TRBV27
DNA: TGTGCCAGCAGTTTCGCATTACGACAGGGCTCCACCGGGGAGCTGTTTTTT
CDR3: CASSFALRQGSTGELFF

length: 17
J: TRBJ1-1
D: NA
size: NA
V: TRBV25-1
DNA: TGTGCCAGCAGTGGGATCCCCAGAGGGGAGGCAAACACTGAAGCTTTCTTT
CDR3: CASSGIPRGEANTEAFF

length: 14
J: TRBJ1-5
D: NA
size: NA
V: TRBV4-1
DNA: TGCGCCAGCAGCGCCTCAGGGGTCAATCAGCCCCAGCATTTT
CDR3: CASSASGVNQPQHF

length: 14
J: TRBJ2-7
D: NA
size: once
V: TRBV27
DNA: TGTGCCAGCAGTAGACACCGCGGGTTCTACGAGCAGTACTTC
CDR3: CASSRHRGFYEQYF

length: 18
J: TRBJ1-2
D: NA
size: few
V: TRBV21-1
DNA: TGTGCCAGCAGCAAAAGGGCTCCCATATTTGGGGAGGACTATGGCTACACCTTC
CDR3: CASSKRAPIFGEDYGYTF

length: 13
J: TRBJ1-1
D: NA
size: NA
V: TRBV9
DNA: TGTGCCAGCAGCGGAGACAGGAACACTGAAGCTTTCTTT
CDR3: CASSGDRNTEAFF

length: 13
J: TRBJ1-2
D: TRBD1
size: NA
V: TRBV5-6
DNA: TGTGCCAGCAGCCCCCAGGGGGCCTATGGCTACACCTTC
CDR3: CASSPQGAYGYTF

length: 14
J: TRBJ2-7
D: NA
size: NA
V: TRBV9
DNA: TGTGCCAGCAGCCCCGAACTGGGAAGGTACGAGCAGTACTTC
CDR3: CASSPELGRYEQYF

length: 18
J: TRBJ1-5
D: NA
size: NA
V: TRBV19
DNA: TGTGCCAGTAGTATAGTAGTCGCAGGGTTCTATAGCAATCAGCCCCAGCATTTT
CDR3: CASSIVVAGFYSNQPQHF

length: 12
J: TRBJ1-1
D: NA
size: NA
V: TRBV7-9
DNA: TGTGCCAGCAGTTACAGGGAAACTGAAGCTTTCTTT
CDR3: CASSYRETEAFF

length: 16
J: TRBJ1-2
D: TRBD1
size: NA
V: TRBV13
DNA: TGTGCCAGCAGCTTATTCGGGTCAGGGGGCAACTATGGCTACACCTTC
CDR3: CASSLFGSGGNYGYTF

length: 14
J: TRBJ2-3
D: NA
size: NA
V: TRBV27
DNA: TGTGCCAGCAGTTTGCGGAGGGGCACAGATACGCAGTATTTT
CDR3: CASSLRRGTDTQYF

length: 14
J: TRBJ1-5
D: NA
size: NA
V: TRBV6-5
DNA: TGTGCCAGCAGCGACAGTTATAGCAATCAGCCCCAGCATTTT
CDR3: CASSDSYSNQPQHF

length: 16
J: TRBJ1-3
D: NA
size: NA
V: TRBV5-1
DNA: TGCGCCAGCAGCTTGAAGGGGGGACTCTCTGGAAACACCATATATTTT
CDR3: CASSLKGGLSGNTIYF

length: 12
J: TRBJ1-2
D: NA
size: NA
V: TRBV7-9
DNA: TGTGCCAGCAGTAAGGACCCCTATGGCTACACCTTC
CDR3: CASSKDPYGYTF

length: 14
J: TRBJ2-1
D: NA
size: once
V: TRBV27
DNA: TGTGCCAGCAGTTTAGTGTCCCCCTACGATGAGCAGTTCTTC
CDR3: CASSLVSPYDEQFF

length: 14
J: TRBJ2-3
D: NA
size: NA
V: TRBV30
DNA: TGTGCCTGGAATGAGGGGCTAAGCACAGATACGCAGTATTTT
CDR3: CAWNEGLSTDTQYF

length: 15
J: TRBJ1-1
D: TRBD1
size: NA
V: TRBV5-4
DNA: TGTGCCAGCGCTCCTTTGACAGGGGGAAACACTGAAGCTTTCTTT
CDR3: CASAPLTGGNTEAFF

length: 12
J: TRBJ2-7
D: NA
size: NA
V: TRBV11-2
DNA: TGTGCCAGCAGCTTATACGGCTACGAGCAGTACTTC
CDR3: CASSLYGYEQYF

length: 14
J: TRBJ1-2
D: NA
size: medium-sized
V: TRBV7-9
DNA: TGTGCCAGCAGTATGGCGAACAGGGCCTATGGCTACACCTTC
CDR3: CASSMANRAYGYTF

length: 12
J: TRBJ1-1
D: NA
size: few
V: TRBV27
DNA: TGTGCCAGCAGTGAGGCTGGGACTGAAGCTTTCTTT
CDR3: CASSEAGTEAFF

length: 13
J: TRBJ1-1
D: NA
size: NA
V: TRBV19
DNA: TGTGCCAGTAGTATGGGATTGAACACTGAAGCTTTCTTT
CDR3: CASSMGLNTEAFF

length: 15
J: TRBJ1-1
D: NA
size: NA
V: TRBV4-3
DNA: TGCGCCAGCAGCCAAGATCGAGCGGCACACACTGAAGCTTTCTTT
CDR3: CASSQDRAAHTEAFF

length: 13
J: TRBJ2-7
D: NA
size: NA
V: TRBV27
DNA: TGTGCCAGCAGTTTATCGGCCGACTACGAGCAGTACTTC
CDR3: CASSLSADYEQYF

length: 15
J: TRBJ2-3
D: NA
size: few
V: TRBV5-5
DNA: TGTGCCAGCAGCCCCCTCAGAGTTGAAACAGATACGCAGTATTTT
CDR3: CASSPLRVETDTQYF

length: 15
J: TRBJ2-7
D: NA
size: NA
V: TRBV9
DNA: TGTGCCAGCAGCGTAGCGACGACGGGGAACTACGAGCAGTACTTC
CDR3: CASSVATTGNYEQYF

length: 15
J: TRBJ2-2
D: NA
size: NA
V: TRBV9
DNA: TGTGCCAGCAGCGTCGGGTTCGCGAACACCGGGGAGCTGTTTTTT
CDR3: CASSVGFANTGELFF

length: 15
J: TRBJ2-7
D: TRBD1
size: NA
V: TRBV27
DNA: TGTGCCAGCAGTGCCGGGACAGGGGGCTTCTACGAGCAGTACTTC
CDR3: CASSAGTGGFYEQYF

length: 16
J: TRBJ2-5
D: NA
size: NA
V: TRBV11-1
DNA: TGTGCCAGCAGCTTAGCACGCGGGGGCTTTCAAGAGACCCAGTACTTC
CDR3: CASSLARGGFQETQYF

length: 16
J: TRBJ2-1
D: TRBD2
size: few
V: TRBV13
DNA: TGTGCCAGCAGCCCTCTTGGGGCTAGCGGGGCCCATGAGCAGTTCTTC
CDR3: CASSPLGASGAHEQFF

length: 19
J: TRBJ2-2
D: TRBD2
size: NA
V: TRBV4-2
DNA: TGTGCCAGCAGCCAATATCTTAGCGGGGGGGCCGAGGAGACCGGGGAGCTGTTTTTT
CDR3: CASSQYLSGGAEETGELFF

length: 16
J: TRBJ1-6
D: NA
size: NA
V: TRBV7-9
DNA: TGTGCCAGCAGCCCCAAAGAGTGGGACCATAATTCACCCCTCCACTTT
CDR3: CASSPKEWDHNSPLHF

length: 16
J: TRBJ2-2
D: NA
size: once
V: TRBV4-1
DNA: TGCGCCAGCAGCCAAGGAGGGCAGGGGAACACCGGGGAGCTGTTTTTT
CDR3: CASSQGGQGNTGELFF

length: 16
J: TRBJ2-7
D: TRBD1
size: NA
V: TRBV9
DNA: TGTGCCAGCAGCACCGACCCGGGACAGAACACCTACGAGCAGTACTTC
CDR3: CASSTDPGQNTYEQYF

length: 17
J: TRBJ2-4
D: NA
size: NA
V: TRBV5-8
DNA: TGTGCCAGCAGCTTGGGTGGGGGAGTGTTCGTCAAAAACATTCAGTACTTC
CDR3: CASSLGGGVFVKNIQYF

length: 15
J: TRBJ2-1
D: NA
size: NA
V: TRBV11-2
DNA: TGTGCCAGCAGCTTAGTTGGCGGAACTTACAATGAGCAGTTCTTC
CDR3: CASSLVGGTYNEQFF

length: 16
J: TRBJ2-5
D: NA
size: once
V: TRBV6-5
DNA: TGTGCCAGCAGTTCCCACGGGGCGCCGGGGGAAGAGACCCAGTACTTC
CDR3: CASSSHGAPGEETQYF

length: 12
J: TRBJ2-7
D: NA
size: once
V: TRBV29-1
DNA: TGCAGCGTTGAAAGAGATGGAAACGAGCAGTACTTC
CDR3: CSVERDGNEQYF

length: 15
J: TRBJ1-4
D: TRBD1
size: NA
V: TRBV7-9
DNA: TGTGCCAGCAGCTCCGGACAGGGAATAGGGGAAAAACTGTTTTTT
CDR3: CASSSGQGIGEKLFF

length: 13
J: TRBJ1-1
D: TRBD1
size: NA
V: TRBV6-1
DNA: TGTGCCAGCAGTGAAGCGACAGGGGATCAGGCTTTCTTT
CDR3: CASSEATGDQAFF

length: 14
J: TRBJ2-7
D: NA
size: NA
V: TRBV19
DNA: TGTGCCAGTAACGCGGGGAAGGGTCCCTACGAGCAGTACTTC
CDR3: CASNAGKGPYEQYF

length: 17
J: TRBJ2-5
D: TRBD2
size: NA
V: TRBV7-9
DNA: TGTGCCAGCAGCCCCCGACTAGCGGGGGGGCCGACAGAGACCCAGTACTTC
CDR3: CASSPRLAGGPTETQYF

length: 15
J: TRBJ2-7
D: TRBD1
size: NA
V: TRBV5-6
DNA: TGTGCCAGCAGCATGGGACAGTCAATAAACTACGAGCAGTACTTC
CDR3: CASSMGQSINYEQYF

length: 12
J: TRBJ2-1
D: NA
size: NA
V: TRBV5-1
DNA: TGCGCCAGCAGCTTGTCAATGAGTGGGCAGTTCTTC
CDR3: CASSLSMSGQFF

length: 16
J: TRBJ2-3
D: TRBD2
size: NA
V: TRBV6-1
DNA: TGTGCCAGCAGTGAAGCACTAGCGGGGGGGCCAGATACGCAGTATTTT
CDR3: CASSEALAGGPDTQYF